One and the same sample provided the 7 T cell receptor beta chains below, sequenced in a study of CD8+CD57+ T cells in acquired aplastic anemia. TCR beta VDJ and CDR3 profiles were obtained from a genomic DNA template. One entry per CDR3 protein, called by TCRdb with MiXCR from the reads. Among around 430,000 distinct CDR3 sequences listed, around a third were seen once. An expansion of CD8+CD57+ cells by flow cytometry had been shown in patients chosen for sequencing. Sequenced input: sorted CD4+, CD8+, or CD8+CD57+ T cells (not recorded which) from PBMCs. The receptors here all came from a human donor with aplastic anemia.

This clonotype was observed many times. The chain carries TRBV13 and TRBJ2-5; 7 bases match TRBD1. Germline V gene lookup returns CDR1 PRHDT and CDR2 FYEKMQ (reference sequence). Trimming took 3 bases from V and 5 from J; bases not matched to a gene: 3. The CDR3 runs to 13 residues. The CDR3, as DNA: TGTGCCAGCAGCTTGACAGGGTGGGAGACCCAGTACTTC. Its translation is CASSLTGWETQYF.

As to this clonotype: A read error may explain this, as a much larger clone is one base away. This chain links TRBV2 with TRBJ1-1; D may be TRBD1 (5 bases). The CDR3 extends over 14 amino acids. CDR1 and CDR2 from the germline V gene are SNHLY and FYNNEI. Trimming cost V 6 bases and J 3 bases, with 14 bases left between them. CDR3 sequence reads: CASRSRTQYTEAFF. DNA for the CDR3: TGTGCCAGCAGATCCCGGACACAATACACTGAAGCTTTCTTT.

This clonotype was seen at least ten times. The J gene is TRBJ1-1, the V gene TRBV20-1, with D possibly matching TRBD1 (6 bases). There are 11 residues in the CDR3. V lost 3 bases, J lost 6 bases, and 8 bases lay in between. Germline-derived CDR1 and CDR2 are DFQATT and SNEGSKA (reference sequence). This CDR3 reads CSASEGAEAFF. In DNA form, the CDR3 reads TGCAGTGCTAGCGAGGGGGCTGAAGCTTTCTTT.

In its sample, this clonotype was seen many times. The chain carries TRBV10-3 and TRBJ2-1; D may match TRBD1 or TRBD2 (5 bases each). V was trimmed by 8 bases and J by 3 bases, leaving 17 bases between them. The CDR3 runs to 15 residues. Germline assignment: CDR1 ENHRY and CDR2 SYGVKD. CDR3 bases: TGTGCCATCCGACAGAACCTCGAGGGCTACAATGAGCAGTTCTTC. It is translated as CAIRQNLEGYNEQFF.

This clonotype was recorded many times. V usage is TRBV2 and J usage is TRBJ2-7; D gene uncertain. The CDR3 contains 13 residues. V lost 6 bases, J lost 2 bases, and 11 bases lay in between. CDR1 and CDR2 from the germline V gene are SNHLY and FYNNEI. CDR3 sequence reads: CASSPDLTYEQYF. CDR3 sequence (DNA): TGTGCCAGCAGCCCCGATTTGACCTACGAGCAGTACTTC.

This clonotype was recorded many times. This sequence joins TRBV9 and TRBJ2-7; TRBD1 might be the D (5 bases). Germline V gene sequence: CDR1 SGDLS, CDR2 YYNGEE. The CDR3 covers 13 residues. Trimming removed 2 bases at V and 7 bases at J, with 13 bases between. The CDR3 loop is CASSVSQGSEQYF. Written as DNA, the CDR3 is TGTGCCAGCAGCGTGAGTCAGGGCTCGGAGCAGTACTTC. Drawing the rest from reference TRBV9 and TRBJ2-7, the complete variable domain is DSGVTQTPKHLITATGQRVTLRCSPRSGDLSVYWYQQSLDQGLQFLIQYYNGEERAKGNILERFSAQQFPDLHSELNLSSLELGDSALYFCASSVSQGSEQYFGPGTRLTVT.

The chain uses TRBV7-2 and TRBJ1-3; TRBD1 agrees at 7 bases. V dropped 5 bases and J dropped 2; count of bases not matched to a gene: 6. Germline V lookup: CDR1 SGHTA, CDR2 FQGNSA. The CDR3 covers 15 residues. The CDR3: CASSPHDRAGNTIYF. The DNA for the CDR3 is TGTGCCAGCAGCCCGCACGACAGGGCTGGAAACACCATATATTTT.